Shown below are 28 T cell receptor beta chains from a single sample sequenced in a study of T-cell reconstitution after alpha-beta-depleted transplantation in children. Library preparation (for TCRbeta) was performed with unique molecular identifiers. MiXCR, applied by TCRdb to the PCR reads, yields one record per CDR3 protein. The sample lists about 830,000 distinct CDR3 sequences, approximately 15% occurring once. The specimen was PBMCs, mostly from graft donor cells, collected 360 days after TCRalphabeta/CD19-depleted stem cell transplant. These receptors came from a male patient between 10 and 17 years old who had a stem cell transplant for acute lymphoblastic leukemia, so the T cells may come from the graft donor.

J is TRBJ2-7 and V is TRBV3-1; 13 nucleotides line up with TRBD2. J was trimmed by 6 bases and V by 1 base; bases with no gene match: 0. CDR3 size: 14 residues. Germline values: CDR1 LGHDT, CDR2 YNNKEL (reference sequence). CDR3: CASSQGTSGSEQYF. Written as DNA, the CDR3 is TGTGCCAGCAGCCAAGGGACTAGCGGGAGCGAGCAGTACTTC.

The chain couples TRBV25-1 to TRBJ2-1; TRBD1 matches 7 bases. V shed 3 bases, J shed 3 bases, and the junction held 5 bases outside the gene matches. Germline CDR1 reads MGHDK; CDR2 reads SYGVNS. CDR3 length: 15 residues. DNA of the CDR3: TGTGCCAGCAGTGATATACAGGGGATCTACAATGAGCAGTTCTTC. This gives the protein CASSDIQGIYNEQFF.

The rearrangement joins TRBV18 to TRBJ2-1, with D perhaps TRBD2 (6 bases). This CDR3 is built from 20 residues. V gave up 3 bases and J gave up 7 bases, with 31 bases separating them. Germline-derived CDR1 and CDR2 are KGHSH and LQKENI. The CDR3 nucleotides read TGTGCCAGCTCACCCGGCCTTCGGTTTGCCCGTAGGGAGGCTCCGAATGAGCAGTTCTTC. Amino acid sequence: CASSPGLRFARREAPNEQFF.

V is TRBV19 and J is TRBJ2-4, with D hard to call. CDR1 and CDR2 (germline): LNHDA, SQIVND (reference sequence). The CDR3 totals 14 residues. V lost 3 bases and J 9 bases, leaving 15 bases between the germline ends. The CDR3 DNA reads as TGTGCCAGTAGTATTGTAGGTGGGGTGGGCATTCAGTACTTC. It codes for CASSIVGGVGIQYF.

This sequence joins TRBV4-1 and TRBJ2-7; D gene uncertain. Germline V CDR1 and CDR2: MGHRA, YSYEKL. The CDR3 length is 15 residues. V was shortened by 1 base and J by 0 bases, with 10 bases between the two germline ends. CDR3 in amino acids: CASSQGATFSYEQYF. In DNA, the CDR3 is TGCGCCAGCAGCCAAGGCGCGACGTTCTCCTACGAGCAGTACTTC.

This sequence joins TRBV7-9 and TRBJ2-2; 10 nucleotides agree with TRBD2. V lost 5 bases, J lost 8 bases, and 11 bases stayed unmatched. The CDR3 loop spans 16 amino acids. Germline V gives CDR1 SEHNR, CDR2 FQNEAQ (reference sequence). The DNA of the CDR3 is TGTGCCAGCAGCAGGGTCCTAGCGGGAGAAGGAGGGGAGCTGTTTTTT. Translating gives CASSRVLAGEGGELFF.

The chain joins TRBV28 to TRBJ2-7, with a possible D match to TRBD1 (6 bases). CDR1 is MDHEN, CDR2 SYDVKM, per germline. The length of the CDR3 is 14 residues. The ends were cut back, 1 base at V and 2 bases at J, with 9 bases in the middle. For the CDR3, the DNA is TGTGCCAGCAGTTTATTGGGGACAACCTACGAGCAGTACTTC. The encoded protein is CASSLLGTTYEQYF.

This clonotype was recorded many times. The chain is built from TRBV7-9 and TRBJ2-1; 8 nucleotides line up with TRBD2. CDR1 SEHNR and CDR2 FQNEAQ come from the germline V gene (reference sequence). Losses at the gene ends were 11 bases for V and 7 bases for J; bases not matched to a gene: 10. The CDR3 totals 13 residues. The CDR3 sequence is CAGQVAGINEQFF. The CDR3 DNA is TGTGCCGGACAAGTAGCGGGAATAAATGAGCAGTTCTTC. Drawing the rest from reference TRBV7-9 and TRBJ2-1, the complete variable domain is DTGVSQNPRHKITKRGQNVTFRCDPISEHNRLYWYRQTLGQGPEFLTYFQNEAQLEKSRLLSDRFSAERPKGSFSTLEIQRTEQGDSAMYLCAGQVAGINEQFFGPGTRLTVL.

The genes are TRBV10-3 and TRBJ2-1, with D perhaps matching TRBD2 (5 bases). This CDR3 contains 17 residues. Looked up from germline, CDR1 is ENHRY and CDR2 is SYGVKD. V lost 4 bases to trimming and J lost 0 bases, with 16 bases between them. The CDR3 region is CAISGFTAVSSYNEQFF. The CDR3 coding sequence is TGTGCCATCAGTGGCTTCACAGCGGTAAGCTCCTACAATGAGCAGTTCTTC.

This clonotype was observed a handful of times. V and J are TRBV27 and TRBJ1-4; TRBD1 agrees at 7 bases. The CDR3 is made up of 12 amino acids. Germline V gives CDR1 MNHEY, CDR2 SMNVEV (reference sequence). V dropped 3 bases and J dropped 14; count of bases not matched to a gene: 6. The CDR3 DNA reads as TGTGCCAGCAGTTTCGCCGGACAGGTCCTGTTTTTT. Residues: CASSFAGQVLFF.

The chain uses TRBV11-1 and TRBJ2-1; 16 bases fit TRBD2. The CDR3 covers 20 residues. V shed 3 bases and J 0 bases; nucleotides not matched to a gene: 8. Germline loops: CDR1 SGHAT, CDR2 FQDESV (reference sequence). Here the CDR3 DNA reads TGTGCCAGCAGCTTCGGGGGACTAGCGGGAGGGCTTGGCTCCTACAATGAGCAGTTCTTC. Amino acids: CASSFGGLAGGLGSYNEQFF.

This clonotype has at least ten counts. The V call is TRBV7-8, the J call TRBJ2-7; D unclear. This CDR3 is 12 amino acids long. Germline V gene data show CDR1 as SGHVS and CDR2 as FQNEAQ. V lost 4 bases to trimming and J lost 3 bases, with 7 bases between them. The CDR3 DNA reads TGTGCCAGCAGCTCGATAGGCTACGAGCAGTACTTC. Protein: CASSSIGYEQYF. The variable domain in full, completed from reference TRBV7-8 and TRBJ2-7, reads GAGVSQSPRYKVAKRGQDVALRCDPISGHVSLFWYQQALGQGPEFLTYFQNEAQLDKSGLPSDRFFAERPEGSVSTLKIQRTQQEDSAVYLCASSSIGYEQYFGPGTRLTVT.

The V call is TRBV20-1, the J call TRBJ2-3; no clear D. Germline CDR1 DFQATT, CDR2 SNEGSKA (reference sequence). This CDR3 is 15 amino acids long. V was cut by 3 bases and J by 4 bases, with 17 bases left in between. The CDR3 is CSASPPRVSPDTQYF. The CDR3 DNA is TGCAGTGCTAGCCCCCCAAGGGTCTCACCAGATACGCAGTATTTT.

The gene calls are TRBV5-1 and TRBJ2-7, with 8 bases aligning to TRBD2. Germline CDR1 is SGHRS and CDR2 is YFSETQ. This CDR3 comprises 15 residues. V lost 3 bases to trimming and J lost 4 bases; unmatched junction nucleotides: 9. CDR3: CASSWGSGTLYEQYF. The CDR3 region has the DNA TGCGCCAGCAGCTGGGGTAGCGGGACTCTTTACGAGCAGTACTTC.

V is TRBV6-5 and J is TRBJ2-4; TRBD2 might be the D (6 bases). Trimming removed 4 bases from V and 9 bases from J, with 19 bases in between. The CDR3 is made up of 15 amino acids. Looked up from germline, CDR1 is MNHEY and CDR2 is SVGAGI. The CDR3 region is CASSFFREYSSIQYF. CDR3 in DNA: TGTGCCAGCAGTTTCTTCCGGGAGTATAGTAGCATTCAGTACTTC.

The chain is built from TRBV7-2 and TRBJ2-2; a possible D gene is TRBD2 (5 bases). CDR1 is SGHTA, CDR2 FQGNSA, per germline. The CDR3 runs to 13 residues. Trimming removed 3 bases from V and 5 bases from J, with 7 bases in between. The CDR3 region is CASSFERTGELFF. CDR3 nucleotide sequence: TGTGCCAGCAGCTTCGAGCGGACCGGGGAGCTGTTTTTT.

This rearrangement joins TRBV29-1 to TRBJ2-1, with 11 bases aligning to TRBD2. After removal of 1 base from V and 5 bases from J, the junction contained 7 bases not matched to a gene. Per the germline V gene, CDR1 is SQVTM and CDR2 is ANQGSEA. This CDR3 contains 16 residues. The CDR3 sequence is CSVEVSGRAKDNEQFF. For the CDR3, the DNA is TGCAGCGTTGAAGTTAGCGGGAGGGCCAAGGACAATGAGCAGTTCTTC.

The V gene is TRBV27, the J gene TRBJ2-5; no clear D gene. V shed 4 bases and J shed 5 bases, with 17 bases lying between them. The CDR3 length is 15 residues. Looked up from germline, CDR1 is MNHEY and CDR2 is SMNVEV (reference sequence). CDR3 DNA sequence: TGTGCCAGCAGTTCTTTGACTGGGTCGGGCGAGACCCAGTACTTC. Encoded protein: CASSSLTGSGETQYF.

This clonotype occurred a few times. This chain joins TRBV5-1 and TRBJ2-1; D is ambiguous. Trimming cost V 1 base and J 5 bases, with 16 bases left between them. Germline V lookup: CDR1 SGHRS, CDR2 YFSETQ. The CDR3 sequence is 16 residues long. CDR3 nucleotides: TGCGCCAGCAGCTTGTTGGGTAGCTCACCCAACAATGAGCAGTTCTTC. Translated: CASSLLGSSPNNEQFF. The complete variable domain, with remaining parts taken from reference TRBV5-1 and TRBJ2-1, reads KAGVTQTPRYLIKTRGQQVTLSCSPISGHRSVSWYQQTPGQGLQFLFEYFSETQRNKGNFPGRFSGRQFSNSRSEMNVSTLELGDSALYLCASSLLGSSPNNEQFFGPGTRLTVL.

The CDR3 spells CASSMGLAQYF. In DNA form, the CDR3 reads TGTGCCAGCAGTATGGGACTAGCGCAGTACTTC. The chain carries TRBV27 and TRBJ2-7; TRBD2 aligns across 9 bases. Losses at the gene ends were 5 bases for V and 9 bases for J; bases not matched to a gene: 2. The V gene's germline CDR1 is MNHEY and CDR2 SMNVEV (reference sequence). This CDR3 is 11 amino acids long.

This clonotype was seen more than once but under ten times. The chain carries TRBV18 and TRBJ2-7; D gene uncertain. This CDR3 has 16 amino acids. V lost 4 bases to trimming and J lost 2 bases, with 18 bases between them. Germline CDR1 KGHSH, CDR2 LQKENI. CDR3: CASSLHAGPPTYEQYF. In DNA form, the CDR3 reads TGTGCCAGCTCACTGCATGCCGGGCCCCCCACCTACGAGCAGTACTTC. Looking up the rest from reference TRBV18 and TRBJ2-7 gives the full variable domain: NAGVMQNPRHLVRRRGQEARLRCSPMKGHSHVYWYRQLPEEGLKFMVYLQKENIIDESGMPKERFSAEFPKEGPSILRIQQVVRGDSAAYFCASSLHAGPPTYEQYFGPGTRLTVT.

This clonotype was seen only a few times. The V and J genes are TRBV20-1 and TRBJ2-1, with 7 bases that match TRBD2. Germline V lookup: CDR1 DFQATT, CDR2 SNEGSKA (reference sequence). There are 15 residues in the CDR3. Trimming removed 2 bases from V and 6 bases from J; junction bases left unmatched: 10. This CDR3 is CSARPRLASGNEQFF. For the CDR3, the DNA is TGCAGTGCTAGACCCCGACTAGCATCGGGCAATGAGCAGTTCTTC.

The chain recombines TRBV4-1 with TRBJ2-7; tentatively, D is TRBD2 (6 bases). CDR3 size: 14 residues. Trimming shortened V by 2 bases and J by 2 bases, and 10 bases separated the two germline ends. The germline gives CDR1 MGHRA, CDR2 YSYEKL. The CDR3 protein is CASSQSSGTYEQYF. Written as DNA, the CDR3 is TGCGCCAGCAGCCAAAGTAGCGGAACCTACGAGCAGTACTTC.

V usage is TRBV12-3 or TRBV12-4 and J usage is TRBJ2-1; D is undetermined. The V and J ends lost 6 bases and 6 bases respectively, with 15 bases between them. The CDR3 length is 14 residues. The DNA for the CDR3 is TGTGCCAGCAGCCACGTCACACCGTCCAATGAGCAGTTCTTC. Its protein is CASSHVTPSNEQFF.

CDR3 loop: CASSPRSAGKSYGYTF. The CDR3 DNA is TGTGCCAGCAGCCCTAGGAGTGCGGGAAAATCCTATGGCTACACCTTC. This chain connects TRBV7-2 to TRBJ1-2; D remains unclear. CDR1 and CDR2 (germline): SGHTA, FQGNSA. Trimming left V 5 bases short and J 4 bases short, with 20 bases between. The CDR3 is made up of 16 amino acids.

In DNA, the CDR3 is TGTGCCAGAGATGGACTAGCGGGCCGAGTTCGCCATGAGCAGTTCTTC. Translating gives CARDGLAGRVRHEQFF. The chain combines TRBV19 with TRBJ2-1; 11 bases match TRBD2. The CDR3 consists of 16 residues. Germline-derived CDR1 and CDR2 are LNHDA and SQIVND (reference sequence). With 9 bases clipped from V and 8 bases from J, the junction kept 15 bases outside the gene matches.

The V call is TRBV20-1, the J call TRBJ2-1, with D uncertain. The V end was cut by 2 bases, the J end by 5 bases, with 13 bases between. The CDR3 sequence is 14 residues long. Per the germline V gene, CDR1 is DFQATT and CDR2 is SNEGSKA (reference sequence). CDR3 amino acids: CSARSWYPDNEQFF. CDR3 nucleotide sequence: TGCAGTGCTAGATCATGGTACCCAGACAATGAGCAGTTCTTC.

This rearrangement joins TRBV7-9 to TRBJ2-1; TRBD1 agrees at 9 bases. The length of the CDR3 is 16 residues. From germline, CDR1 is SEHNR and CDR2 FQNEAQ (reference sequence). V was clipped by 2 bases and J by 10 bases; unmatched bases: 12. The CDR3 sequence: CASSLPYPGTGTEQFF. The CDR3 nucleotides read TGTGCCAGCAGCTTACCCTATCCCGGGACAGGGACCGAGCAGTTCTTC.